The present T cell receptor beta chain was sequenced within a study of blood T cells in healthy people across ages. Next came a second PCR, run for 7 to 11 cycles, which used a sample-barcoded 5' primer along with a J-beta primer mix. A template-switch adaptor with 12 random nucleotides tagged each cDNA molecule. TCRdb re-called the 5' RACE reads through MiXCR, storing one row per CDR3 protein. Here the sample spans about 650,000 distinct CDR3 sequences, over 40% being singletons. As to this clonotype: Its antigen is still unknown. A much larger clonotype is one base distant, so this may be a read error.

Study conclusions and caveats: It was held that diversity estimates obtained from one million T cells represented underestimates. Fewer expanded clones and more diversity marked long-lived versus aged donors. Unknown donor CMV status possibly confounded expanded clonotype changes.

Trimming left V 4 bases short and J 1 base short, with 8 bases between. CDR1 and CDR2 from the germline V gene are SNHLY and FYNNEI. This CDR3 comprises 13 residues. The source material was blood. The V and J genes are TRBV2 and TRBJ2-7; no definite D call. This TCR was sampled from a woman older than 75 in good health. This CDR3 is CASSGNGSYEQYF. The CDR3 bases are TGTGCCAGCAGTGGAAACGGGTCCTACGAGCAGTACTTC.